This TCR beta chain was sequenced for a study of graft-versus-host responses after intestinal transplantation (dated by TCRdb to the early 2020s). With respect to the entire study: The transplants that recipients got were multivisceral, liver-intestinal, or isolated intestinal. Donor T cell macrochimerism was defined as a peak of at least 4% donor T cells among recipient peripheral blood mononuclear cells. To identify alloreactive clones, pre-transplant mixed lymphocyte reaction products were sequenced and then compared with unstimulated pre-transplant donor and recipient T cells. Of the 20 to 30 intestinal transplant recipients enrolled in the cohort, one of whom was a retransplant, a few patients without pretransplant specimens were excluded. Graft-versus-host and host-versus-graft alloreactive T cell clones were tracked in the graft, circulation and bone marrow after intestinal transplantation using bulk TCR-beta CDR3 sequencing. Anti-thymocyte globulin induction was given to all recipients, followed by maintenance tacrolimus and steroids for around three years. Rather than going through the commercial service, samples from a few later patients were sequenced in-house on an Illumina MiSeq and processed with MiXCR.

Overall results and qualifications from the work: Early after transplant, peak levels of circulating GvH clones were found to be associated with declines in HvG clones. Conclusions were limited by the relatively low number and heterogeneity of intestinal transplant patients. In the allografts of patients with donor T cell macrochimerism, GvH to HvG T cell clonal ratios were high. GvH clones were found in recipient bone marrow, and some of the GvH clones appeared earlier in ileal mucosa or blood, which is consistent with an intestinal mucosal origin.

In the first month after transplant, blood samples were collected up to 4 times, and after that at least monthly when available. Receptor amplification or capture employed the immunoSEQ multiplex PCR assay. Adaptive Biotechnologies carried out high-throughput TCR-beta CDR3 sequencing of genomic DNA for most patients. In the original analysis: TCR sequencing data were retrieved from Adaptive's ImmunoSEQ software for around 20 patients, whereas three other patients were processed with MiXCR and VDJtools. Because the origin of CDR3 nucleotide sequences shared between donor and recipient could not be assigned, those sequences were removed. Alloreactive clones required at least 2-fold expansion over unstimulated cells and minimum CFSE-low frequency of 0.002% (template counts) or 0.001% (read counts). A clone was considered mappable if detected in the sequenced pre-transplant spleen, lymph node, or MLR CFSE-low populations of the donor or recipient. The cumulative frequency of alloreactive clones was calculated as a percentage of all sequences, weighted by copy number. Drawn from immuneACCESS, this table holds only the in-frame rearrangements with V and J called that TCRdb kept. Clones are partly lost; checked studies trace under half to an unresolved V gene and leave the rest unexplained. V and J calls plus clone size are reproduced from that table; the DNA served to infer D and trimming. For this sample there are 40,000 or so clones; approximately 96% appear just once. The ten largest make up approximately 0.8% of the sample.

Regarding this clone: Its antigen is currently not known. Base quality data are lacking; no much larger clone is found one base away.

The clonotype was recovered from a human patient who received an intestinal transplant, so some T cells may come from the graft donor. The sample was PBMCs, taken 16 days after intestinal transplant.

The CDR3 has the sequence CASGLIGATEAFF. The DNA sequence is as follows: TGTGCTAGTGGTTTAATAGGAGCGACTGAAGCTTTCTTT. The chain was built from TRBV12-5 and TRBJ1-1; confidence is insufficient to name the D gene. In the germline V gene, CDR1 corresponds to LGHNT and CDR2 to FRNRAP. The CDR3 goes from the cysteine to the phenylalanine over 13 residues. The retained sequence is limited to the CDR3, 39 bases, with the frame set at the first base. Relative to germline, V is 3 bases shorter and J is 5 bases shorter, with 10 bases between their ends.